This T cell receptor beta chain was retrieved from a study of tumor-infiltrating lymphocytes in localized non-small cell lung cancer. CDR1 is SGHTS and CDR2 is YDEGEE in the germline V gene. V lost 4 bases and J 8 bases, leaving 15 bases between the germline ends. The CDR3 runs 13 residues. This table comes from immunoSEQ multiplex PCR, and its TCRdb copy is limited to in-frame clones, with some not included. The profile shows more than 6,000 clones, around 74% of them singletons. The V and J genes are TRBV5-8 and TRBJ1-2; D ambiguous. The source is a human donor with non-small cell lung cancer. The sequenced sample consisted of lung tumor tissue. CDR3 loop: CASSTGPTRGYTF. CDR3 coding DNA: TGTGCCAGCAGCACCGGCCCAACGAGGGGCTACACCTTC.